The 10 T cell receptor beta chains given below trace back to one sample, sequenced in a study of blood T cell repertoires in COVID-19. Repertoires were generated with immunoSEQ multiplex PCR, while TCRdb's copy carries only in-frame clones and drops some. The sample holds over 200,000 clones, around 90% seen once. Material: peripheral blood. These receptors originate from a man aged 55 to 69 who had recovered from COVID-19.

The chain combines TRBV9 with TRBJ1-1; D may be TRBD1 (6 bases). This CDR3 comprises 14 residues. Germline lookup yields CDR1 SGDLS and CDR2 YYNGEE. The V end lost 4 bases, the J end lost 3 bases, and 13 bases lay between the germline ends. The DNA of the CDR3 is TGTGCCAGCAGCAACCGACAGGCTGACACTGAAGCTTTCTTT. Amino acid sequence: CASSNRQADTEAFF.

The chain links TRBV9 to TRBJ2-7, with TRBD2 matching over 7 bases. Germline lookup yields CDR1 SGDLS and CDR2 YYNGEE. CDR3 length: 14 amino acids. V lost 1 base, J lost 0 bases, and 1 base stayed unmatched. This CDR3 is CASSVTSDSYEQYF. The CDR3 bases are TGTGCCAGCAGCGTAACTAGCGACTCCTACGAGCAGTACTTC.

V and J are TRBV27 and TRBJ1-5, with D maybe TRBD1 (6 bases). Germline CDR1 and CDR2: MNHEY and SMNVEV (reference sequence). The length of the CDR3 is 14 residues. V was pared by 3 bases and J by 4 bases, with 10 bases between. This chain's CDR3 is CASSLIGGNQPQHF. CDR3 bases: TGTGCCAGCAGTTTGATAGGGGGTAATCAGCCCCAGCATTTT.

The rearrangement links TRBV6-5 to TRBJ1-1; D is possibly TRBD1 (6 bases). The germline V gene has CDR1 MNHEY and CDR2 SVGAGI. Trimming stripped 4 bases from V and 1 base from J, with 10 bases between. The CDR3 spans 14 residues. CDR3: CASSFTDRNTEAFF. CDR3 in DNA: TGTGCCAGCAGTTTTACGGACAGGAACACTGAAGCTTTCTTT.

J is TRBJ2-2 and V is TRBV6-2 or TRBV6-3; 8 nucleotides line up with TRBD1. Germline trimming cut 1 base from V and 2 bases from J; bases unmatched to any gene: 3. Germline CDR1 is MNHEY and CDR2 is SVGEGT. This CDR3 is 16 amino acids long. The CDR3 here is CASSYWGTGNTGELFF. DNA for the CDR3: TGTGCCAGCAGTTACTGGGGGACAGGTAACACCGGGGAGCTGTTTTTT.

The rearrangement uses TRBV6-6 and TRBJ2-7; 10 nucleotides match TRBD1. Per the germline V gene, CDR1 is MNHNY and CDR2 is SVGAGI (reference sequence). The CDR3 extends over 16 amino acids. The V and J ends lost 6 bases and 5 bases, in that order; junction bases with no gene match: 13. CDR3 DNA: TGTGCCAGCAGCTTAACCGCGACAGGGGGCGTCGACGAGCAGTACTTC. It is translated as CASSLTATGGVDEQYF.

V is TRBV20-1 and J is TRBJ2-4; no reliable D call. This CDR3 contains 11 residues. CDR1 and CDR2 from the germline V gene are DFQATT and SNEGSKA (reference sequence). The V end lost 6 bases, the J end lost 5 bases, and 8 bases lay between the germline ends. The CDR3 region has the DNA TGCAGTGCGGGCCCAGAAAACATTCAGTACTTC. It specifies CSAGPENIQYF.

This rearrangement joins TRBV4-2 to TRBJ1-1; tentative D call: TRBD1 (5 bases). The germline V gene encodes CDR1 LGHNA and CDR2 YNFKEQ. This CDR3 comprises 15 residues. V was trimmed by 3 bases and J by 4 bases, leaving 15 bases between them. This CDR3 is CASSQGGSKITEAFF. The DNA for the CDR3 is TGTGCCAGCAGCCAGGGGGGGTCTAAAATCACTGAAGCTTTCTTT.

The chain has TRBV27 and TRBJ2-6; 9 bases map to TRBD1. The V gene's germline CDR1 is MNHEY and CDR2 SMNVEV (reference sequence). The trim removed 8 bases at V and 1 base at J, leaving 15 bases unmatched. This CDR3 is 19 amino acids long. CDR3 loop: CASLQRGTGYSSGANVLTF. Written as DNA, the CDR3 is TGTGCCAGCCTTCAACGGGGGACAGGGTATTCGTCTGGGGCCAACGTCCTGACTTTC.

The chain couples TRBV13 to TRBJ2-4; the D gene is possibly TRBD1 (6 bases). The ends were cut back, 5 bases at V and 0 bases at J, with 20 bases in the middle. Germline V CDR1 and CDR2: PRHDT, FYEKMQ (reference sequence). The CDR3 has 18 residues. The CDR3 reads CASSRDLDRPLAKNIQYF. The CDR3 DNA sequence: TGTGCCAGCAGCCGAGACTTAGACAGGCCCCTAGCCAAAAACATTCAGTACTTC.